The clone carrying this T cell receptor (beta chain) was seen a few times. Its antigen is unidentified. This entry belongs to a study of early T cells in non-severe SARS-CoV-2 infection. About the study: Sequenced material consisted of bulk RNA (from unsorted whole blood), and chains were unpaired. General study findings and limits: Matching against VDJdb likely underestimated virus-specific expansions, favoring anti-spike CD8.

Germline V gives CDR1 DFQATT, CDR2 SNEGSKA (reference sequence). The CDR3 is 14 residues long. Trimming pared 4 bases from V and 2 bases from J, leaving 15 bases between. Each cDNA molecule carried a unique molecular identifier. MiXCR, applied by TCRdb to the 5' RACE reads, yields one record per CDR3 protein. In the table there are roughly 41,000 distinct CDR3 sequences, 4.5% to 5% of which are singletons. The sequenced sample was whole blood. V is TRBV20-1 and J is TRBJ2-7; D remains ambiguous. This TCR derives from an adult who was a healthcare worker with PCR-confirmed SARS-CoV-2 infection or an uninfected control (not recorded which). The CDR3 sequence is CSAIYMGRAYEQYF. Written as DNA, the CDR3 is TGCAGTGCTATCTACATGGGAAGAGCCTACGAGCAGTACTTC.